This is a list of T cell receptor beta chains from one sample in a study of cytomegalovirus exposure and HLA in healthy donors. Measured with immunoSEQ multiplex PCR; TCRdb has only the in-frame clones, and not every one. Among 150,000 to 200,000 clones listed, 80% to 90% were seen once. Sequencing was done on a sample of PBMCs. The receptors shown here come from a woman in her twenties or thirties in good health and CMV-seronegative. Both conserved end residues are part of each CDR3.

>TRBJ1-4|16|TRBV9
CASSVGVTGVPEKLFF
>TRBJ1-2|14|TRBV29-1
CSVVFQWGNYGYTF
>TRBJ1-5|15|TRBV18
CASSEQGIGNQPQHF
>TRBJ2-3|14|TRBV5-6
CASRRQGWADTQYF
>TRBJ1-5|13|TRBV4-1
CASSQDLGQPQHF
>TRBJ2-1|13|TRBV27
CASMNIGYNEQFF
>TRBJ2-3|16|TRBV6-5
CASSSTGATSTDTQYF
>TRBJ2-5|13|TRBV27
CASKLAASGTQYF
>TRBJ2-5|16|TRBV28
CASSPLTGSGEETQYF
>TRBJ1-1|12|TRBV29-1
CSVGSGNTEAFF
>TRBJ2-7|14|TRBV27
CASGPTGRNYEQYF
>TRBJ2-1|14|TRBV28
CAISPAGVANEQFF
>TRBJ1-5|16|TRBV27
CASSALGSIPNQPQHF
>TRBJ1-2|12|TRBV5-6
CASSLDGAGYTF
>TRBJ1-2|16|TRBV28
CASTFQRQGRHYGYTF
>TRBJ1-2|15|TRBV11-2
CASSPAGRSGYGYTF
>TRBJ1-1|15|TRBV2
CASSAGQGARGEAFF
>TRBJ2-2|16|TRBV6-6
CATSNPSKSYTGELFF
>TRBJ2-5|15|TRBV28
CASSLLTSVEETQYF
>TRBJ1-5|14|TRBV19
CASSSRGKNQPQHF
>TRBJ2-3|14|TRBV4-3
CASSQDPSTDTQYF
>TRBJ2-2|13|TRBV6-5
CASSPGATGELFF
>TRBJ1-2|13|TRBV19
CASSIGALYGYTF
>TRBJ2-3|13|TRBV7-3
CASSPGLGDTQYF
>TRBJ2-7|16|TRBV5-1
CASSPTERRNRYEQYF
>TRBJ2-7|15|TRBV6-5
CASSPGKGPTYEQYF
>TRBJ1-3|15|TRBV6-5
CASSYSRQPGNTIYF
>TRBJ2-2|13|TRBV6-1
CASSPQETGELFF
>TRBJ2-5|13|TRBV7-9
CASSLGAMETQYF